These 18 T cell receptor beta chains were sequenced from one sample in a study of cytomegalovirus exposure and HLA in healthy donors. The PCR had 60 Vbeta and 13 Jbeta primers. The protocol was immunoSEQ multiplex PCR, while the TCRdb copy is restricted to in-frame clones and leaves out a portion. The repertoire includes 95,000 to 100,000 clones, around 86% of them detected once, and approximately 4% sits in the top ten. Sequencing was done on a sample of PBMCs. These receptors were obtained from a female donor in good health and CMV-seropositive.

The J gene is TRBJ1-5, the V gene TRBV7-9; TRBD1 is a possible D gene (5 bases). This CDR3 has 13 amino acids. Germline lookup yields CDR1 SEHNR and CDR2 FQNEAQ (reference sequence). The V gene lost 1 base and the J gene lost 9 bases, with 10 bases spanning the gap. For the CDR3, the DNA is TGTGCCAGCAGCTTAGGGGGGGGAGGGCCCCAGCATTTT. Its translation: CASSLGGGGPQHF.

This clone was detected only a few times. V is TRBV18 and J is TRBJ2-1, with 14 bases matching TRBD2. This CDR3 has 15 amino acids. After removal of 4 bases from V and 8 bases from J, the junction contained 4 bases not matched to a gene. CDR1 and CDR2 from the germline V gene are KGHSH and LQKENI. CDR3 region: CASSLRLAGGYEQFF. CDR3 in DNA: TGTGCCAGCTCACTGCGACTAGCGGGAGGGTATGAGCAGTTCTTC.

J is TRBJ2-1 and V is TRBV7-3; D unclear. The germline CDR1 and CDR2 sequences are SGHTA and FQGTGA. The CDR3 covers 12 residues. V was cut by 3 bases and J by 8 bases, with 8 bases left in between. CDR3 bases: TGTGCCAGCAGCTTCGGCGGTGATGAGCAGTTCTTC. Translated: CASSFGGDEQFF.

This chain connects TRBV15 to TRBJ2-1, with D hard to call. Trimming left V 0 bases short and J 11 bases short, with 11 bases between. Germline V gives CDR1 LNHNV, CDR2 YYDKDF (reference sequence). CDR3 length equals 13 residues. CDR3 nucleotides: TGTGCCACCAGCAGAGAAGTTGAGGTGAAGCAGTTCTTC. This gives the protein CATSREVEVKQFF.

The genes are TRBV5-1 and TRBJ2-1; 9 bases line up with TRBD1. The CDR3 is 16 amino acids. Germline assignment: CDR1 SGHRS and CDR2 YFSETQ. After removal of 8 bases from V and 1 base from J, the junction contained 10 bases not matched to a gene. The CDR3 sequence is CASANGGTGSYNEQFF. The CDR3 nucleotides read TGCGCCAGTGCGAACGGAGGGACAGGGTCCTACAATGAGCAGTTCTTC.

The chain has TRBV9 and TRBJ2-1; tentative D call: TRBD1 (6 bases). This CDR3 is built from 12 residues. The V gene's germline CDR1 is SGDLS and CDR2 YYNGEE. Between the trimmed V and J ends, which lost 4 bases and 15 bases, there was a span of 17 bases. The CDR3 region has the DNA TGTGCCAGCAGCAATCAGGGGCCGCGGCGGTTCTTC. This sequence encodes CASSNQGPRRFF.

The chain joins TRBV5-1 to TRBJ1-1; a possible D gene is TRBD1 (6 bases). V was cut by 0 bases and J by 0 bases, with 9 bases left in between. The CDR3 extends over 15 amino acids. Germline values: CDR1 SGHRS, CDR2 YFSETQ. This chain's CDR3 is CASSLVSGVNTEAFF. Written as DNA, the CDR3 is TGCGCCAGCAGCTTGGTATCAGGGGTGAACACTGAAGCTTTCTTT.

The chain recombines TRBV5-4 with TRBJ2-5, with 7 bases matching TRBD1. Per the germline V gene, CDR1 is SGHNT and CDR2 is YYREEE (reference sequence). The CDR3 totals 14 residues. The V gene end was trimmed by 2 bases and the J gene end by 5 bases; junction bases not matched to a gene: 6. The CDR3 nucleotides read TGTGCCAGCAGCTTCACTGACAGGGCCGAGACCCAGTACTTC. This gives the protein CASSFTDRAETQYF.

The rearrangement uses TRBV4-1 and TRBJ1-1; D is undetermined. Germline-derived CDR1 and CDR2 are MGHRA and YSYEKL. The CDR3 runs to 15 residues. Trimming left V 0 bases short and J 3 bases short, with 11 bases between. CDR3: CASSQDPGRDTEAFF. As DNA, the CDR3 is TGCGCCAGCAGCCAAGACCCCGGGAGGGACACTGAAGCTTTCTTT.

This chain joins TRBV19 and TRBJ2-7, with 7 bases that match TRBD2. From germline, CDR1 is LNHDA and CDR2 SQIVND (reference sequence). V lost 5 bases to trimming and J lost 2 bases; unmatched junction nucleotides: 6. This CDR3 has 14 amino acids. The CDR3 bases are TGTGCCAGTAGTGCCAATAGCGGGCCCTACGAGCAGTACTTC. Encoded protein: CASSANSGPYEQYF.

The gene calls are TRBV9 and TRBJ2-6; D is perhaps TRBD2 (5 bases). CDR1 is SGDLS and CDR2 is YYNGEE in the germline V gene. V lost 4 bases and J 2 bases, leaving 16 bases between the germline ends. This CDR3 is built from 17 residues. DNA for the CDR3: TGTGCCAGCAGCCCCGTCGGTTCCGGGGCTGGGGCCAACGTCCTGACTTTC. Its protein is CASSPVGSGAGANVLTF.

This clone was observed once. V gene TRBV5-1 combines with J gene TRBJ2-3; 7 bases agree with TRBD1. The V gene's germline CDR1 is SGHRS and CDR2 YFSETQ. V lost 0 bases, J lost 4 bases, and 5 bases stayed unmatched. This CDR3 has 15 residues. The CDR3 coding sequence is TGCGCCAGCAGCTTGGAAGGGGGCGGCCCAGATACGCAGTATTTT. It is translated as CASSLEGGGPDTQYF.

The genes are TRBV5-1 and TRBJ2-7; TRBD1 aligns across 9 bases. V dropped 4 bases and J dropped 0; count of bases not matched to a gene: 11. The CDR3 totals 17 residues. The germline V gene encodes CDR1 SGHRS and CDR2 YFSETQ. The CDR3 protein is CASSRLSGQGASYEQYF. In DNA form, the CDR3 reads TGCGCCAGCAGCCGGCTGTCGGGACAGGGCGCCTCCTACGAGCAGTACTTC.

The V and J genes are TRBV7-9 and TRBJ2-7; possibly TRBD2 for D (6 bases). Germline CDR1 and CDR2: SEHNR and FQNEAQ (reference sequence). V was trimmed by 1 base and J by 5 bases, leaving 12 bases between them. This CDR3 contains 14 residues. The CDR3 region has the DNA TGTGCCAGCAGCTTAGGGACTACATCCCACGAGCAGTACTTC. It is translated as CASSLGTTSHEQYF.

CDR3: CASSWGGHTGELFF. The CDR3 DNA is TGTGCCAGTAGTTGGGGGGGGCACACCGGGGAGCTGTTTTTT. J is TRBJ2-2 and V is TRBV19; TRBD2 is a possible D gene (7 bases). CDR3 length equals 14 residues. V was trimmed by 5 bases and J by 3 bases, leaving 10 bases between them. Germline assignment: CDR1 LNHDA and CDR2 SQIVND (reference sequence).

The rearrangement links TRBV7-9 to TRBJ2-7; TRBD1 matches 10 bases. Trimming took 3 bases from V and 5 from J; bases not matched to a gene: 4. Germline V gene data show CDR1 as SEHNR and CDR2 as FQNEAQ (reference sequence). The CDR3 has 14 residues. The CDR3 DNA sequence: TGTGCCAGCAGCTTCGACAGGGGGCTCGACGAGCAGTACTTC. It is translated as CASSFDRGLDEQYF.

The CDR3 reads CASSLDRATGELFF. The CDR3 coding sequence is TGTGCCAGCAGCTTGGACAGGGCCACCGGGGAGCTGTTTTTT. The chain carries TRBV5-5 and TRBJ2-2; weak D call: TRBD1 (6 bases). The V gene's germline CDR1 is SGHKS and CDR2 YYEKEE (reference sequence). CDR3 size: 14 residues. V was pared by 0 bases and J by 4 bases, with 7 bases between.

The V call is TRBV19, the J call TRBJ2-5; 11 nucleotides agree with TRBD2. The germline V gene has CDR1 LNHDA and CDR2 SQIVND (reference sequence). This CDR3 has 15 residues. Trimming took 4 bases from V and 7 from J; bases not matched to a gene: 8. This CDR3 is CASSTIAGGAGTQYF. The CDR3 DNA is TGTGCCAGTAGTACGATAGCGGGGGGGGCCGGGACCCAGTACTTC.